This T cell receptor (beta chain) was documented in a study of blood T cell repertoires in COVID-19. Germline CDR1 LGHDT, CDR2 YNNKEL (reference sequence). The CDR3 totals 13 residues. V lost 0 bases and J lost 3, with 5 bases in between. In the authors' workflow: Amplification with reference gene primers provided the estimates of nucleated cell counts. Profiling relied on immunoSEQ multiplex PCR, and the TCRdb table lists in-frame clones only, not all of them. Clonal size and the V and J genes are those of that table, whereas D and trimming came from the DNA. The sample carries 200,000 to 250,000 clones, around 88% recorded once.

The J gene is TRBJ1-1, the V gene TRBV3-1 (or the pseudogene TRBV3-2); no clear D gene. Source material: peripheral blood. This TCR was recovered from an elderly man with acute or convalescent COVID-19. The CDR3 DNA reads as TGTGCCAGCAGCCAAGAGCGGTACACTGAAGCTTTCTTT. This gives the protein CASSQERYTEAFF.